The 23 T cell receptor beta chains below all came from one sample that was sequenced in a study of cytomegalovirus exposure and HLA in healthy donors. The PCR was carried out with 60 Vbeta primers and 13 Jbeta primers. Method: immunoSEQ multiplex PCR; TCRdb's copy keeps in-frame clones and lacks some. The data show around 50,000 clones, roughly 80% seen once. Input material: PBMCs. These receptors were obtained from a man in his forties or fifties in good health and CMV-seronegative.

The count of this clone is one. The chain couples TRBV10-1 to TRBJ2-5, with 7 positions matching TRBD2. Germline assignment: CDR1 WNHNN and CDR2 SYGVQD (reference sequence). The CDR3 has 13 residues. Germline trimming cut 9 bases from V and 4 bases from J; bases unmatched to any gene: 8. The CDR3 here is CASSHPGGETQYF. The CDR3 nucleotides read TGCGCCAGTTCTCACCCGGGGGGAGAGACCCAGTACTTC.

The V and J genes are TRBV7-6 and TRBJ2-1, with 13 bases matching TRBD2. Unmatched junction bases numbered 9, after V lost 5 bases and J lost 8 bases. Germline CDR1 SGHVS, CDR2 FNYEAQ. The CDR3 has 16 amino acids. The CDR3 nucleotides are TGTGCCAGCAGCGCGCTAACTAGCGGGGGGGCGTATGAGCAGTTCTTC. Its protein product is CASSALTSGGAYEQFF.

The CDR3 DNA reads as TGCGCCAGCAGCTTGGCTCCCTACAATGAGCAGTTCTTC. It translates to CASSLAPYNEQFF. The chain links TRBV5-1 to TRBJ2-1; D ambiguous. Trimming cost V 0 bases and J 2 bases, with 3 bases left between them. The CDR3 is made up of 13 amino acids. CDR1 is SGHRS, CDR2 YFSETQ, per germline.

The chain is built from TRBV7-8 and TRBJ1-6; D remains ambiguous. The length of the CDR3 is 16 residues. Trimming left V 6 bases short and J 0 bases short, with 12 bases between. Germline lookup yields CDR1 SGHVS and CDR2 FQNEAQ. This chain's CDR3 is CASRQIASSYNSPLHF. For the CDR3, the DNA is TGTGCCAGCAGACAAATTGCCAGCTCCTATAATTCACCCCTCCACTTT.

The rearrangement uses TRBV6-5 and TRBJ1-2, with 9 bases that match TRBD1. Trimming removed 4 bases from V and 4 bases from J; junction bases left unmatched: 7. Germline CDR1 is MNHEY and CDR2 is SVGAGI. The CDR3 has 15 residues. The DNA of the CDR3 is TGTGCCAGCAGTTCTCCGGACAGGGGCCGCTATGGCTACACCTTC. Protein: CASSSPDRGRYGYTF.

The J gene is TRBJ1-5, the V gene TRBV5-1; TRBD1 agrees at 10 bases. V was pared by 1 base and J by 4 bases, with 2 bases of the junction left unmatched. Germline V gives CDR1 SGHRS, CDR2 YFSETQ. CDR3 length: 15 residues. CDR3 in amino acids: CASSLSGQGNQPQHF. CDR3 coding DNA: TGCGCCAGCAGCTTGTCGGGACAGGGGAATCAGCCCCAGCATTTT.

The rearrangement uses TRBV6-6 and TRBJ2-3, with TRBD2 matching 7 bases. CDR1 and CDR2 from the germline V gene are MNHNY and SVGAGI (reference sequence). With V trimmed by 7 bases and J by 0 bases, 7 bases remained unmatched. The CDR3 consists of 15 residues. The CDR3, as DNA: TGTGCCAGCAAAGGGACTATTAAAAGCACAGATACGCAGTATTTT. Its translation is CASKGTIKSTDTQYF.

The chain is built from TRBV6-5 and TRBJ1-2, with D possibly TRBD1 on 5 matching bases. Germline V gives CDR1 MNHEY, CDR2 SVGAGI. Trimming pared 0 bases from V and 2 bases from J, leaving 13 bases between. The CDR3 consists of 16 residues. This CDR3 reads CASSYSNTGGNYGYTF. The CDR3 nucleotides read TGTGCCAGCAGTTACTCGAATACGGGGGGGAACTATGGCTACACCTTC.

The genes are TRBV14 and TRBJ2-5, with 9 bases that match TRBD1. The germline V gene has CDR1 SGHDN and CDR2 FVKESK. With 3 bases clipped from V and 5 bases from J, the junction kept 7 bases outside the gene matches. This CDR3 spans 15 amino acids. CDR3 DNA: TGTGCCAGCAGCCAGACCGGGACAGGGCGCGAGACCCAGTACTTC. Translated, it gives CASSQTGTGRETQYF.

The chain joins TRBV28 to TRBJ1-2; possibly TRBD1 for D (5 bases). CDR3 size: 13 residues. Trimming removed 7 bases from V and 8 bases from J, with 17 bases in between. The germline V gene encodes CDR1 MDHEN and CDR2 SYDVKM. The CDR3 coding sequence is TGTGCCAGCACCTCCCCGGGGGGGTACGGCTACACCTTC. This translates into CASTSPGGYGYTF.

The chain links TRBV28 to TRBJ1-2; a weak D match, TRBD1 (5 bases). Trimming cost V 6 bases and J 5 bases, with 22 bases left between them. In germline, CDR1 is MDHEN, CDR2 SYDVKM. The CDR3 totals 16 residues. CDR3 region: CASSLGGATTDYGYTF. The CDR3 coding sequence is TGTGCCAGCAGCCTCGGAGGGGCAACAACCGATTATGGCTACACCTTC.

The chain joins TRBV11-2 to TRBJ1-4; D perhaps matches TRBD1 (5 bases). The germline V gene has CDR1 SGHAT and CDR2 FQNNGV. The CDR3 loop spans 14 amino acids. Between the trimmed V and J ends, which lost 0 bases and 7 bases, there was a span of 9 bases. CDR3 sequence reads: CASSLDGAFEKLFF. CDR3 bases: TGTGCCAGCAGCTTAGATGGGGCCTTTGAAAAACTGTTTTTT.

The chain uses TRBV19 and TRBJ2-5, with 11 bases matching TRBD2. The CDR3 consists of 17 residues. V gave up 3 bases and J gave up 3 bases; unmatched junction bases: 9. Germline V gene lookup returns CDR1 LNHDA and CDR2 SQIVND (reference sequence). CDR3 sequence reads: CASSIRLAGGQKETQYF. In nucleotides, the CDR3 is TGTGCCAGTAGTATTAGGCTAGCGGGGGGCCAGAAAGAGACCCAGTACTTC.

The chain couples TRBV6-5 to TRBJ1-2, with TRBD1 as a possible D gene (6 bases). V lost 2 bases to trimming and J lost 4 bases, with 14 bases between them. CDR3 length: 15 residues. Germline V gives CDR1 MNHEY, CDR2 SVGAGI. The DNA for the CDR3 is TGTGCCAGCAGTTACGGGCAGGGGAGGGGCTATGGCTACACCTTC. The encoded protein is CASSYGQGRGYGYTF.

The rearrangement links TRBV28 to TRBJ2-3; D gene unclear. The CDR3 runs to 14 residues. From germline, CDR1 is MDHEN and CDR2 SYDVKM. With 2 bases removed from V and 7 bases from J, the gap between germline ends came to 13 bases. The CDR3 bases are TGTGCCAGCAGTTTAGGCAGGCTTGGATATACGCAGTATTTT. Its protein product is CASSLGRLGYTQYF.

The chain joins TRBV5-6 to TRBJ2-5, with D unresolved. The CDR3 consists of 11 residues. In germline, CDR1 is SGHDT, CDR2 YYEEEE. V lost 2 bases to trimming and J lost 5 bases, with 4 bases between them. The CDR3 sequence is CASSFRETQYF. The CDR3 nucleotides are TGTGCCAGCAGCTTTCGGGAGACCCAGTACTTC.

This chain links TRBV4-3 with TRBJ2-2; 7 bases align to TRBD2. The CDR3 runs 17 residues. V was pared by 4 bases and J by 3 bases, with 11 bases of the junction left unmatched. CDR1 and CDR2 (germline): LGHNA, YSLEER. The CDR3 protein is CASSLALGGGDTGELFF. As DNA, the CDR3 is TGCGCCAGCAGCCTAGCTTTGGGCGGGGGTGACACCGGGGAGCTGTTTTTT.

The chain links TRBV28 to TRBJ1-4; D perhaps matches TRBD1 (6 bases). V was clipped by 5 bases and J by 7 bases, with 20 bases between them. Per the germline V gene, CDR1 is MDHEN and CDR2 is SYDVKM. The CDR3 contains 16 residues. The CDR3 bases are TGTGCCAGCAGTAAATCGACCGGGGCAGGGGTTGAAAAACTGTTTTTT. This sequence encodes CASSKSTGAGVEKLFF.

The J gene is TRBJ2-1, the V gene TRBV7-2; a possible D gene is TRBD1 (5 bases). Germline values: CDR1 SGHTA, CDR2 FQGNSA. The CDR3 runs to 14 residues. Trimming left V 5 bases short and J 10 bases short, with 18 bases between. Here the CDR3 DNA reads TGTGCCAGCAGCCCACAGGACGGTCTGGGGGAGCAGTTCTTC. Its translation is CASSPQDGLGEQFF. The full variable domain, its missing parts supplied by reference TRBV7-2 and TRBJ2-1, is GAGVSQSPSNKVTEKGKDVELRCDPISGHTALYWYRQSLGQGLEFLIYFQGNSAPDKSGLPSDRFSAERTGGSVSTLTIQRTQQEDSAVYLCASSPQDGLGEQFFGPGTRLTVL.

In this sample, this clone turned up once. This chain joins TRBV6-6 and TRBJ1-3, with D perhaps matching TRBD1 (6 bases). Trimming stripped 0 bases from V and 1 base from J, with 7 bases between. The CDR3 is 15 amino acids. Germline CDR1 MNHNY, CDR2 SVGAGI (reference sequence). DNA of the CDR3: TGTGCCAGCAGTTACTCTCAGGGGTCTGGAAACACCATATATTTT. Its translation is CASSYSQGSGNTIYF.

This sequence joins TRBV2 and TRBJ1-4; D not certain. Germline V lookup: CDR1 SNHLY, CDR2 FYNNEI. V was pared by 2 bases and J by 10 bases, with 11 bases between. This CDR3 is 13 amino acids long. CDR3 nucleotide sequence: TGTGCCAGCAGTGAAATCCCAGACTTAAAACTGTTTTTT. It specifies CASSEIPDLKLFF. The whole variable domain, filled in from reference TRBV2 and TRBJ1-4, reads EPEVTQTPSHQVTQMGQEVILRCVPISNHLYFYWYRQILGQKVEFLVSFYNNEISEKSEIFDDQFSVERPDGSNFTLKIRSTKLEDSAMYFCASSEIPDLKLFFGSGTQLSVL.

This clone has only one observation. The chain couples TRBV29-1 to TRBJ1-1; TRBD1 matches at 8 bases. Germline-derived CDR1 and CDR2 are SQVTM and ANQGSEA. V was pared by 4 bases and J by 4 bases, with 11 bases of the junction left unmatched. There are 15 residues in the CDR3. The CDR3 loop is CSVVGAGGRGTEAFF. The CDR3 DNA reads as TGCAGCGTTGTTGGCGCAGGGGGCAGGGGCACTGAAGCTTTCTTT. The full variable domain, with the rest looked up from reference TRBV29-1 and TRBJ1-1, is SAVISQKPSRDICQRGTSLTIQCQVDSQVTMMFWYRQQPGQSLTLIATANQGSEATYESGFVIDKFPISRPNLTFSTLTVSNMSPEDSSIYLCSVVGAGGRGTEAFFGQGTRLTVV.

This clone has more than one count but fewer than ten. In the same sample, other DNA sequences code for this CDR3. DNA for the CDR3: TGTGCCAGCAGCCCCCGGACAGGGCCCTCTGGAAACACCATATATTTT. Translating gives CASSPRTGPSGNTIYF. The chain uses TRBV9 and TRBJ1-3; 8 bases fit TRBD1. This CDR3 has 16 residues. CDR1 and CDR2 (germline): SGDLS, YYNGEE. V shed 4 bases and J 0 bases; nucleotides not matched to a gene: 6.